This TCR beta chain was observed in a study of blood T cell repertoires in COVID-19. Study information: Acute-phase and convalescent COVID-19 samples originated in the United States, Italy and Spain.

The protocol was immunoSEQ multiplex PCR, while the TCRdb copy is restricted to in-frame clones and leaves out a portion. The sample has 150,000 to 200,000 clones; 78% are singletons. There are 15 residues in the CDR3. V was pared by 3 bases and J by 5 bases, with 12 bases between. Germline CDR1 reads KGHDR; CDR2 reads SFDVKD. This sequence originates from a woman of 80 years or more with acute or convalescent COVID-19. This sequence joins TRBV24-1 and TRBJ2-2, with D possibly TRBD1 on 5 matching bases. The source material was peripheral blood. DNA for the CDR3: TGTGCCACCAGTGATCCCACAAGGGGAACCGGGGAGCTGTTTTTT. It is translated as CATSDPTRGTGELFF.